The source of this T cell receptor beta chain is a study of radiation and T cells in renal cell carcinoma. Study as a whole: Nephrectomy followed 15 Gy stereotactic body radiation by 4 weeks.

Some clones are missing from TCRdb's copy, which holds only in-frame ones; the method was immunoSEQ multiplex PCR. The repertoire holds 90,000 to 100,000 clones, with approximately 86% as singletons. Overall study results and limits: From baseline, blood top tumor clonotypes peaked at 2 weeks post-radiation.

Stated time point: baseline pretreatment blood. As for treatment: 15 Gy SBRT to primary tumor, nephrectomy 4 weeks later. After SBRT, blood was collected at 2 and 4 weeks, plus baseline. This renal cell carcinoma was of the clear cell type. Concerning this clone itself: Its specificity is not known.

CDR1 is SGHTA and CDR2 is FQGNSA in the germline V gene. This CDR3 comprises 15 residues. V trimming: 5 bases; J trimming: 3 bases; junction bases outside the gene matches: 6. Material: blood, obtained from a patient whose treatment included radiotherapy and nephrectomy. The TCR originated in a man aged 45 to 65 with renal cell carcinoma. This rearrangement joins TRBV7-2 to TRBJ2-2, with 7 bases aligning to TRBD1. The CDR3: CASSPTGTDTGELFF. For the CDR3, the DNA is TGTGCCAGCAGCCCCACCGGGACAGACACCGGGGAGCTGTTTTTT.